This passage covers 31 T cell receptor beta chains from one sample sequenced in a study of blood T cell repertoires in COVID-19. Repertoires were generated with immunoSEQ multiplex PCR, while TCRdb's copy carries only in-frame clones and drops some. The table shows around 45,000 clones, with roughly 86% occurring only once. The sample consisted of peripheral blood. The receptors stem from a man aged 55-75 years with active or convalescent COVID-19.

This rearrangement joins TRBV19 to TRBJ1-6, with 9 bases identical to TRBD1. With 7 bases clipped from V and 7 bases from J, the junction kept 8 bases outside the gene matches. Per the germline V gene, CDR1 is LNHDA and CDR2 is SQIVND (reference sequence). CDR3 length: 15 amino acids. The CDR3 DNA reads TGTGCCAGTAACCTAGGTGGACAGGGGAATTCACCCCTCCACTTT. As protein: CASNLGGQGNSPLHF.

V and J are TRBV15 and TRBJ1-4, with D possibly TRBD1 on 6 matching bases. Germline values: CDR1 LNHNV, CDR2 YYDKDF (reference sequence). With 2 bases removed from V and 4 bases from J, the gap between germline ends came to 14 bases. The CDR3 runs to 16 residues. The CDR3 nucleotides are TGTGCCACCAGCAGATCCAGGACAGTCGATAATGAAAAACTGTTTTTT. This translates into CATSRSRTVDNEKLFF.

This clone was recorded a few times. The J gene is TRBJ2-1, the V gene TRBV25-1; D may be TRBD1 (5 bases). V was cut by 4 bases and J by 1 base, with 17 bases left in between. Germline loops: CDR1 MGHDK, CDR2 SYGVNS. The CDR3 totals 17 residues. The CDR3 loop reads CASSVLPGLGSYNEQFF. The CDR3 region has the DNA TGTGCCAGCAGTGTCCTTCCAGGGCTCGGGTCCTACAATGAGCAGTTCTTC.

J is TRBJ2-2 and V is TRBV14, with D unclear. The germline CDR1 and CDR2 sequences are SGHDN and FVKESK. The CDR3 extends over 13 amino acids. Trimming shortened V by 4 bases and J by 2 bases, and 5 bases separated the two germline ends. The CDR3 DNA sequence: TGTGCCAGCAGCCTCCTAAACACCGGGGAGCTGTTTTTT. Translating gives CASSLLNTGELFF.

This chain uses TRBV28 with TRBJ1-3, with unresolved D. This CDR3 is 13 amino acids long. V was pared by 8 bases and J by 0 bases, with 8 bases between. CDR1 MDHEN and CDR2 SYDVKM come from the germline V gene. In DNA form, the CDR3 reads TGTGCCAGCTCGATAGACTCTGGAAACACCATATATTTT. Residues: CASSIDSGNTIYF.

Notes on this clone: A far larger clone lies a single base away; this is likely a read error. Distinct nucleotide sequences in the sample also encode this CDR3. The V gene is TRBV5-6, the J gene TRBJ1-2, with a possible D match to TRBD1 (6 bases). Germline values: CDR1 SGHDT, CDR2 YYEEEE. Trimming pared 3 bases from V and 2 bases from J, leaving 8 bases between. The CDR3 is 13 residues long. This CDR3 reads CASSSGQNYGYTF. The CDR3 DNA reads TGTGCCAGCAGCTCAGGACAGAACTATGGCTACACCTTC.

The chain employs TRBV24-1 and TRBJ2-5, with D possibly matching TRBD2 (5 bases). Germline V gives CDR1 KGHDR, CDR2 SFDVKD. V lost 1 base, J lost 4 bases, and 21 bases lay in between. The CDR3 loop spans 18 amino acids. DNA of the CDR3: TGTGCCACCAGTGATTTTGGAATCAGCGGTCCCGGCCCAGAGACCCAGTACTTC. This sequence encodes CATSDFGISGPGPETQYF.

The chain uses TRBV30 and TRBJ2-5; D might be TRBD1 (5 bases). This CDR3 comprises 14 residues. Germline CDR1 and CDR2: GTSNPN and SVGIG (reference sequence). Deletions cut 3 bases from V and 6 bases from J, with 17 bases between. CDR3 residues: CAWSFDSLAKTQYF. In DNA, the CDR3 is TGTGCCTGGAGCTTCGACAGTCTCGCAAAGACCCAGTACTTC.

This sequence joins TRBV2 and TRBJ1-1; D gene uncertain. Trimming shortened V by 4 bases and J by 0 bases, and 9 bases separated the two germline ends. In germline, CDR1 is SNHLY, CDR2 FYNNEI. This CDR3 comprises 14 residues. CDR3 region: CASSGGSMNTEAFF. CDR3 in DNA: TGTGCCAGCAGTGGAGGGAGCATGAACACTGAAGCTTTCTTT.

The chain couples TRBV7-8 to TRBJ1-6; TRBD1 might be the D (6 bases). The CDR3 loop spans 16 amino acids. Germline V lookup: CDR1 SGHVS, CDR2 FQNEAQ. With 3 bases removed from V and 8 bases from J, the gap between germline ends came to 17 bases. The CDR3 nucleotides read TGTGCCAGCAGCTTCGGGGGGGCCTGGCGTGATTCACCCCTCCACTTT. Protein product: CASSFGGAWRDSPLHF.

The chain has TRBV6-5 and TRBJ1-2; 7 nucleotides match TRBD1. The V gene end was trimmed by 6 bases and the J gene end by 6 bases; junction bases not matched to a gene: 4. The CDR3 covers 12 residues. The germline V gene has CDR1 MNHEY and CDR2 SVGAGI. The CDR3 DNA reads as TGTGCCAGCAGAGGGGGCGCAAATGGCTACACCTTC. Translating gives CASRGGANGYTF.

The chain uses TRBV11-3 and TRBJ1-1; 8 positions agree with TRBD1. The CDR3 loop spans 14 amino acids. After removal of 5 bases from V and 3 bases from J, the junction contained 5 bases not matched to a gene. Germline CDR1 is SGHNT and CDR2 is YENEEA. The CDR3 DNA sequence: TGTGCCAGCAGCCGATCGGACAGGGACACTGAAGCTTTCTTT. It is translated as CASSRSDRDTEAFF.

CDR3 amino acids: CASSKQGGPYEQYF. The CDR3 DNA is TGTGCCAGCAGCAAACAGGGGGGTCCCTACGAGCAGTACTTC. The chain couples TRBV6-5 to TRBJ2-7; 8 positions agree with TRBD1. Germline V gives CDR1 MNHEY, CDR2 SVGAGI. The CDR3 is 14 amino acids. Unmatched junction bases numbered 6, after V lost 6 bases and J lost 2 bases.

J is TRBJ2-1 and V is TRBV9; the match to TRBD2 covers 14 bases. Looked up from germline, CDR1 is SGDLS and CDR2 is YYNGEE. With V trimmed by 0 bases and J by 7 bases, 0 bases remained unmatched. There are 15 residues in the CDR3. The CDR3 loop reads CASSVGLAGGNEQFF. In DNA form, the CDR3 reads TGTGCCAGCAGCGTAGGACTAGCGGGAGGGAATGAGCAGTTCTTC.

The CDR3, as DNA: TGTGCCAGCAGCTTCTATTCCGGGACAGAGGAGCAGTACTTC. Translating gives CASSFYSGTEEQYF. The rearrangement uses TRBV11-1 and TRBJ2-7, with TRBD1 matching over 7 bases. Germline CDR1 SGHAT, CDR2 FQDESV (reference sequence). V lost 3 bases and J lost 7; bases outside the gene matches: 9. The length of the CDR3 is 14 residues.

The chain employs TRBV6-5 and TRBJ2-4, with TRBD1 as a possible D gene (6 bases). There are 14 residues in the CDR3. V was clipped by 5 bases and J by 4 bases, with 12 bases between them. Germline CDR1 reads MNHEY; CDR2 reads SVGAGI. The CDR3 reads CASSHRAGKNIQYF. The DNA for the CDR3 is TGTGCCAGCAGTCACAGGGCCGGGAAAAACATTCAGTACTTC.

This sequence joins TRBV3-1 (or the pseudogene TRBV3-2) and TRBJ2-5, with D tentatively TRBD2 (5 bases). V was pared by 1 base and J by 1 base, with 10 bases between. The CDR3 is 15 residues long. The germline V gene has CDR1 LGHDT and CDR2 YNNKEL (reference sequence). The CDR3 is CASSQGPGSQETQYF. For the CDR3, the DNA is TGTGCCAGCAGCCAAGGACCGGGGAGCCAAGAGACCCAGTACTTC.

The chain employs TRBV7-8 and TRBJ2-7; TRBD2 is a possible D gene (6 bases). The CDR3 loop spans 15 amino acids. V shed 5 bases and J shed 6 bases, with 20 bases lying between them. Germline lookup yields CDR1 SGHVS and CDR2 FQNEAQ. This chain's CDR3 is CASSPLGTPKGEQYF. CDR3 DNA sequence: TGTGCCAGCAGCCCCCTCGGGACTCCCAAAGGCGAGCAGTACTTC.

This chain links TRBV19 with TRBJ2-7; 8 bases match TRBD1. Germline CDR1 is LNHDA and CDR2 is SQIVND (reference sequence). V trimming: 5 bases; J trimming: 3 bases; junction bases outside the gene matches: 3. The CDR3 covers 13 residues. CDR3: CASSVGQGYEQYF. The CDR3 DNA follows: TGTGCCAGTAGTGTCGGACAGGGCTACGAGCAGTACTTC.

The chain is built from TRBV27 and TRBJ1-5; D is possibly TRBD1 (5 bases). The CDR3 runs 12 residues. The V end was cut by 8 bases, the J end by 4 bases, with 9 bases between. The germline V gene encodes CDR1 MNHEY and CDR2 SMNVEV (reference sequence). The CDR3 DNA reads as TGTGCCAGCGGGGCACTAAATCAGCCCCAGCATTTT. Amino acids: CASGALNQPQHF.

The rearrangement links TRBV7-2 to TRBJ1-1; the D gene is possibly TRBD1 (6 bases). Germline values: CDR1 SGHTA, CDR2 FQGNSA. Between the trimmed V and J ends, which lost 6 bases and 4 bases, there was a span of 18 bases. This CDR3 contains 15 residues. CDR3: CASRLRGGASTEAFF. In DNA form, the CDR3 reads TGTGCCAGCAGGCTCCGTGGGGGGGCGAGCACTGAAGCTTTCTTT.

This clone is medium-sized. The chain recombines TRBV6-6 with TRBJ1-2; tentatively, D is TRBD1 (5 bases). Trimming removed 5 bases from V and 5 bases from J, with 15 bases in between. This CDR3 is built from 14 residues. Germline assignment: CDR1 MNHNY and CDR2 SVGAGI (reference sequence). This CDR3 reads CASSHPGGGYGYTF. The DNA for the CDR3 is TGTGCCAGCAGTCATCCTGGGGGAGGGTATGGCTACACCTTC.

This clone was detected only a few times. The chain couples TRBV30 to TRBJ1-6; D might be TRBD1 (6 bases). CDR1 GTSNPN and CDR2 SVGIG come from the germline V gene (reference sequence). V lost 4 bases, J lost 8 bases, and 15 bases lay in between. CDR3 length: 14 amino acids. The CDR3 region is CAWNRVGSYSPLHF. CDR3 sequence (DNA): TGTGCCTGGAACAGGGTAGGAAGCTATTCACCCCTCCACTTT. The whole variable domain, filled in from reference TRBV30 and TRBJ1-6, reads SQTIHQWPATLVQPVGSPLSLECTVEGTSNPNLYWYRQAAGRGLQLLFYSVGIGQISSEVPQNLSASRPQDRQFILSSKKLLLSDSGFYLCAWNRVGSYSPLHFGNGTRLTVT.

V gene TRBV19 combines with J gene TRBJ1-4, with 9 bases identical to TRBD1. With V trimmed by 3 bases and J by 0 bases, 5 bases remained unmatched. Looked up from germline, CDR1 is LNHDA and CDR2 is SQIVND (reference sequence). The CDR3 covers 17 residues. The CDR3 nucleotides are TGTGCCAGTAGTATTCTCGGGACAGGGACAACTAATGAAAAACTGTTTTTT. As protein: CASSILGTGTTNEKLFF.

The rearrangement uses TRBV13 and TRBJ2-1; tentatively, D is TRBD1 (5 bases). Trimming stripped 0 bases from V and 9 bases from J, with 12 bases between. Germline values: CDR1 PRHDT, CDR2 FYEKMQ (reference sequence). CDR3 length: 14 residues. The CDR3 loop is CASSLGLVDTEQFF. The CDR3 DNA sequence: TGTGCCAGCAGCTTAGGCCTGGTGGACACTGAGCAGTTCTTC.

The DNA for the CDR3 is TGTGCCAGCAGTGATCAGACAGCTTTTAACTATGGCTACACCTTC. This sequence encodes CASSDQTAFNYGYTF. The rearrangement joins TRBV2 to TRBJ1-2; a possible D gene is TRBD1 (5 bases). Looked up from germline, CDR1 is SNHLY and CDR2 is FYNNEI. This CDR3 spans 15 amino acids. The ends were cut back, 3 bases at V and 1 base at J, with 12 bases in the middle. The entire variable domain, with the rest obtained from reference TRBV2 and TRBJ1-2, is as follows: EPEVTQTPSHQVTQMGQEVILRCVPISNHLYFYWYRQILGQKVEFLVSFYNNEISEKSEIFDDQFSVERPDGSNFTLKIRSTKLEDSAMYFCASSDQTAFNYGYTFGSGTRLTVV.

This rearrangement joins TRBV19 to TRBJ1-1; no clear D. Germline CDR1 and CDR2: LNHDA and SQIVND (reference sequence). The length of the CDR3 is 11 residues. V was clipped by 5 bases and J by 4 bases, with 5 bases between them. CDR3 bases: TGTGCCAGTAGTCGAGGCACTGAAGCTTTCTTT. It codes for CASSRGTEAFF.

This clone was detected only a few times. This rearrangement joins TRBV6-5 to TRBJ1-2, with D perhaps TRBD1 (6 bases). V dropped 2 bases and J dropped 8 bases, with 15 bases sitting between them. This CDR3 contains 14 residues. The germline gives CDR1 MNHEY, CDR2 SVGAGI. The CDR3 sequence is CASSYLDSRRGYTF. The CDR3 region has the DNA TGTGCCAGCAGTTACCTGGACAGTCGGCGGGGCTACACCTTC.

The J gene is TRBJ2-5, the V gene TRBV5-1, with D possibly being TRBD1 (6 bases). Germline CDR1 and CDR2: SGHRS and YFSETQ. This CDR3 contains 14 residues. Trimming took 4 bases from V and 0 from J, leaving 10 bases between them. In DNA, the CDR3 is TGCGCCAGCAGCGGACAGACGTACCAAGAGACCCAGTACTTC. It encodes CASSGQTYQETQYF. The variable domain in full, with the rest retrieved from reference TRBV5-1 and TRBJ2-5, is KAGVTQTPRYLIKTRGQQVTLSCSPISGHRSVSWYQQTPGQGLQFLFEYFSETQRNKGNFPGRFSGRQFSNSRSEMNVSTLELGDSALYLCASSGQTYQETQYFGPGTRLLVL.

V usage is TRBV6-5 and J usage is TRBJ2-1; 9 nucleotides match TRBD1. The CDR3 loop spans 13 amino acids. V dropped 10 bases and J dropped 8; count of bases not matched to a gene: 9. CDR1 and CDR2 from the germline V gene are MNHEY and SVGAGI. The chain's CDR3 is CAIRGQGYDEQFF. CDR3 DNA: TGTGCCATCCGGGGACAGGGTTACGATGAGCAGTTCTTC.

This clone was seen more than once but under ten times. V gene TRBV3-1 (or the pseudogene TRBV3-2) combines with J gene TRBJ2-1; 9 nucleotides align to TRBD2. The CDR3 runs 17 residues. V was pared by 1 base and J by 3 bases, with 7 bases of the junction left unmatched. In germline, CDR1 is LGHDT, CDR2 YNNKEL (reference sequence). The CDR3 spells CASSQANSGGLYNEQFF. In DNA form, the CDR3 reads TGTGCCAGCAGCCAAGCCAATAGCGGGGGCCTCTACAATGAGCAGTTCTTC.